The TCR beta chain described here comes from a study of T cell responses to AZD1222 COVID-19 vaccine. There are 15 residues in the CDR3. J was trimmed by 6 bases and V by 5 bases; bases with no gene match: 12. CDR1 and CDR2 (germline): MNHEY, SVGEGT. Study-wide points: Close to half of spike-specific TCRs reportedly recognize unmutated variant regions. Seropositivity was recorded at baseline in only 6 or 7 AZD1222 recipients. Donors skewed white British and female; clonal diversity was possibly underestimated.

There are a few counts of this clone. No antigen is known for it. The data were produced by immunoSEQ multiplex PCR, yet TCRdb's version contains in-frame clones alone and is incomplete. This sample has 110,000 to 150,000 clones; approximately 90% occur once, and the top ten carry 4.5% to 6.5%. This chain joins TRBV6-2 or TRBV6-3 and TRBJ1-2, with TRBD1 matching over 7 bases. The clonotype originates from an adult in good health. The sequenced sample was peripheral blood, obtained on day 0 of AZD1222 vaccination. CDR3 coding DNA: TGTGCCAGCAGTCCCGGGACAGCAATTTCCGATGGCTACACCTTC. It specifies CASSPGTAISDGYTF.